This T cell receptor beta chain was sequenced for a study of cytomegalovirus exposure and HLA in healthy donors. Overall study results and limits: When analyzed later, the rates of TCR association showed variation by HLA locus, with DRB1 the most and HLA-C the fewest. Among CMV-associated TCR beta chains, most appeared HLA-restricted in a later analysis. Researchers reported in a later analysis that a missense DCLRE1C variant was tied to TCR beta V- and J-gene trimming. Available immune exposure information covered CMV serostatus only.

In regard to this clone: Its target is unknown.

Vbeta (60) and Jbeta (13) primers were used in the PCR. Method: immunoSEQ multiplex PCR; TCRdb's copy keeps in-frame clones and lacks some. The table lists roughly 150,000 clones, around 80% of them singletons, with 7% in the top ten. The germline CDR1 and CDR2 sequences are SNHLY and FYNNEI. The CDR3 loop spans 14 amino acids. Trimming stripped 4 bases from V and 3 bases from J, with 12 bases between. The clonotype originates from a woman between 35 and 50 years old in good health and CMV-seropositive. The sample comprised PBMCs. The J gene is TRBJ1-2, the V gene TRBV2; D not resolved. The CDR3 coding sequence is TGTGCCAGCAGTGTTTCAGGTCAGCACTATGGCTACACCTTC. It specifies CASSVSGQHYGYTF.